The sequence of this T cell receptor beta chain was determined in a study of cytomegalovirus exposure and HLA in healthy donors. The CDR3 sequence is 13 residues long. After removal of 5 bases from V and 6 bases from J, the junction contained 7 bases not matched to a gene. Per the germline V gene, CDR1 is SGHDT and CDR2 is YYEEEE. The PCR was carried out with 60 Vbeta primers and 13 Jbeta primers. This table comes from immunoSEQ multiplex PCR, and its TCRdb copy is limited to in-frame clones, with some not included. The repertoire holds some 150,000 clones, with 79% as singletons. V usage is TRBV5-6 and J usage is TRBJ1-1, with TRBD1 matching 7 bases. This TCR was sampled from a man aged 50 or older in good health and CMV-seropositive. The sample consisted of PBMCs. As DNA, the CDR3 is TGTGCCAGCAGTCCCAAGACAGGGTCTGAAGCTTTCTTT. This encodes CASSPKTGSEAFF.